This TCR beta chain is drawn from a study of T cells in Graves' hyperthyroidism and ophthalmopathy (dated by TCRdb to the late 2010s). For context, the study as a whole: A discovery cohort of fewer than 110 patients, about 40 with Graves' ophthalmopathy and approximately 55 with stable Graves' hyperthyroidism, was used to find distinguishing TCR V-J signatures. Prospective prediction of ophthalmopathy was tested in an independent validation cohort consisting of under 20 hyperthyroidism patients and 15 to 17 patients who later progressed to ophthalmopathy. The approximately 100 discovery patients were randomly split 7:3 into training and test sets. Thyroid tissue and blood T-cell repertoires from more than 5 Graves' hyperthyroidism patients were also compared in the study. Following sampling, methimazole starting at 30 mg daily was given to hyperthyroidism patients, and high-dose intravenous methylprednisolone was given to ophthalmopathy patients. The paper reports TCR Vbeta CDR3 sequencing of roughly 140 peripheral blood samples: around 41 ophthalmopathy, some 80 hyperthyroidism and 17 progressor patients.

This clonotype was seen many times. The antigen it recognizes is unknown. Base-call qualities are not available, and no considerably larger clone is one nucleotide away. The TCR beta CDR3 regions were amplified from RNA transcripts. For the first round of RT-PCR on the TCR CDR3, the HTBI primer set was used together with the Qiagen OneStep RT-PCR kit. Libraries were constructed in a second round of multiplex PCR, after which size selection and purification were performed. The libraries were sequenced on an Illumina HiSeq2000 using paired-end 100 bp reads. Per the source publication's procedure: Raw data were processed with SOAPnuke, discarding reads with adapters, uncalled bases, mean Phred below 15, or no exact constant-primer or identifier match. High-quality paired reads were merged with COPE v1.2.5, and unique nucleotide sequences were defined as clonotypes. Clonotypes were aligned to IMGT TRBV, TRBD and TRBJ reference segments using MiTCR v1.1. Analysis was restricted to V-J combinations with a frequency above 0.0001, which covered roughly 99% of repertoires. A TCS score was defined as the ratio of F50 (clonal expansion) to E x V (chaos), with BLOSUM62-based TCRdist applied between CDR3 peptides within each V-J. Welch's t-statistics and random forest reduced some 510 V-J features to 10 to 15, which were used in a naive Bayes classifier (R e1071). Thyroid-blood repertoire similarity was quantified with the Morisita-Horn index. The public reads were quality trimmed at Q25 with fastp and then assembled into clones with MiXCR by TCRdb, keeping productive beta chains. CDR3 protein sequences are deduplicated, and each keeps its most common genes and DNA. The V and J calls shown here were made by TCRdb, not taken from the authors' results. The sample table records 500,000 to 600,000 distinct CDR3 sequences; 40% to 55% of these occur just once. Clones ranked in the top ten supply about 8% of the sample.

V sheds 4 bases and J sheds 7 bases, leaving 13 bases between their ends. From its cysteine to its phenylalanine, the CDR3 spans 14 amino acids. Only the CDR3 DNA stays, 42 bases, in frame from base 1. The germline V gene (reference sequence) supplies CDR1 SEHNR and CDR2 FQNEAQ. Results the study describes overall, beyond this receptor: In cross-validation, a model built on a 13 V-J signature told ophthalmopathy apart from stable hyperthyroidism with approximately 90% sensitivity and 81% to 82% specificity, and in testing the same model reached 80%/75%. Most expanded thyroid clonotypes (frequency above 0.001) were also detected in blood, a finding suggesting that blood repertoires may reflect thyroid immune responses. In validation, the model predicted progression to ophthalmopathy a median of around 6.5 months before onset, with about 67% sensitivity and 72.22% specificity. Sample size was not statistically predetermined, and investigators were not blinded to group allocation.

Stable Graves' hyperthyroidism was defined as no progression to ophthalmopathy during 18 months of follow-up. Hyperthyroidism patients were newly diagnosed, had a disease duration of under 2 months, and were aged 18 to 65 years. Exclusion was applied to patients with uncontrolled infections, other autoimmune diseases, pregnancy or lactation. Diagnoses relied on clinical symptoms, serum thyroxine and TRAb, thyroid ultrasound and orbital computed tomography. Trizol reagent was used to extract total RNA, and RNA quality was then checked on an Agilent 2100 Bioanalyzer. The receptor chain draws on TRBV7-9 and TRBJ2-2; the D gene cannot be named for sure. Source material: peripheral blood or thyroid tissue (not recorded which). The receptor was derived from a woman between 18 and 30 years old with Graves' hyperthyroidism. The DNA sequence reads TGTGCCAGCAGCTCCGCCCTTGGGCTCGGGGAGCTGTTTTTT. This codes for CASSSALGLGELFF.